Shown below are 2 T cell receptor beta chains from a single sample sequenced in a study of sequential checkpoint blockade in melanoma. Libraries were prepared by immunoSEQ multiplex PCR; TCRdb keeps only in-frame clonotypes and omits some of them. The repertoire consists of approximately 2,500 clones, with about 20% occurring once and the leading ten covering around 24%. Treatment described: randomized to nivolumab then ipilimumab (arm A) or the reverse (arm B). The sample was tumor tissue (inferred from file names), taken from a patient given nivolumab and ipilimumab in sequence. The receptors come from a human donor with melanoma.

The chain carries TRBV5-1 and TRBJ2-1; 13 bases map to TRBD2. V dropped 6 bases and J dropped 12; count of bases not matched to a gene: 9. Per the germline V gene, CDR1 is SGHRS and CDR2 is YFSETQ. The CDR3 is made up of 14 amino acids. The DNA for the CDR3 is TGCGCCAGCACCGGGACTAGCGGGGCCTCACGGCAGTTCTTC. The encoded protein is CASTGTSGASRQFF.

This clone was seen more than once but under ten times. The chain couples TRBV6-8 to TRBJ2-2; D not resolved. Trimming took off 7 bases at V and 0 bases at J, with 12 bases between the two ends. Germline CDR1 MNHGY, CDR2 SAAAGT. The CDR3 totals 15 residues. In DNA form, the CDR3 reads TGTGCCAGCAAACAAGAGACGGCGAACACCGGGGAGCTGTTTTTT. Its protein is CASKQETANTGELFF.